These T cell receptor beta chains were read from a single sample in a study of blood T cell repertoires in COVID-19. The table came from immunoSEQ multiplex PCR; TCRdb's copy has only in-frame clones and leaves some out. Counted here are fewer than 250,000 clones, about 86% occurring once; the ten biggest clones make up around 8.7%. The sample taken for sequencing was peripheral blood. The receptor source for this set is a woman aged 50 to 60 with acute or convalescent COVID-19. The CDR3 runs from the conserved cysteine through the conserved F or W. Fields, in order: clone size, D gene, V gene, J gene, CDR3 DNA, CDR3 protein. The D gene is left open where the match is weak. Clone size is shown for a subset of rows, as once, few, many or a class of expanded clone.

NA	TRBD2	TRBV20-1	TRBJ2-7	TGCAGTGCTAGTAGTCTAGCGGGAGGGGAGCAGTACTTC	CSASSLAGGEQYF
NA	NA	TRBV19	TRBJ1-1	TGTGCCAGTAGTATTCGCGGGGACACTGAAGCTTTCTTT	CASSIRGDTEAFF
once	TRBD1	TRBV19	TRBJ2-3	TGTGCCAGTAGATCCCGGGACAGTTACTTGGGGGATACGCAGTATTTT	CASRSRDSYLGDTQYF
NA	NA	TRBV5-1	TRBJ2-3	TGCGCCAGCAGCCCCAGGGGGGCGGATACGCAGTATTTT	CASSPRGADTQYF
NA	NA	TRBV9	TRBJ2-1	TGTGCCAGCAGCGTAGGGTCAACCGCCAGGGAGCAGTTCTTC	CASSVGSTAREQFF
NA	NA	TRBV6-6	TRBJ2-3	TGTGCCAGCAGTTACGGTAGCGACACAGATACGCAGTATTTT	CASSYGSDTDTQYF
NA	NA	TRBV11-2	TRBJ2-7	TGTGCCAGCAGCCCCGGGGTTAGCTCCTACGAGCAGTACTTC	CASSPGVSSYEQYF
NA	TRBD1	TRBV7-6	TRBJ2-7	TGTGCCAGCAGCCCGATCGGACAGGGCTCCTACGAGCAGTACTTC	CASSPIGQGSYEQYF
NA	NA	TRBV7-2	TRBJ1-2	TGTGCCAGCAGCCCACAGGGACCGGGAGGCTACACCTTC	CASSPQGPGGYTF
NA	NA	TRBV2	TRBJ2-1	TGTGCCAGCAGTGTGGAGCGCAGCTCCTACAATGAGCAGTTCTTC	CASSVERSSYNEQFF
once	TRBD1	TRBV28	TRBJ1-2	TGTGCCAGCAGTTTGACAGGGGCTTCGTGGGGCTACACCTTC	CASSLTGASWGYTF
NA	NA	TRBV6-1	TRBJ2-7	TGTGCCAGCAGTGATATACAGGGCCGCGAGCAGTACTTC	CASSDIQGREQYF
NA	TRBD1	TRBV5-4	TRBJ1-2	TGTGCCAGCAGCTTGGCCTTTCAGGGGGACTATGGCTACACCTTC	CASSLAFQGDYGYTF
NA	NA	TRBV4-2	TRBJ2-1	TGTGCCAGCAGCCAAGATCTAAACGGCAATGAGCAGTTCTTC	CASSQDLNGNEQFF
few	TRBD2	TRBV5-5	TRBJ2-3	TGTGCCAGCAGCTTGACTAGCGGGGTCAGCACAGATACGCAGTATTTT	CASSLTSGVSTDTQYF
NA	NA	TRBV6-5	TRBJ2-3	TGTGCCAGCAGTTCTCGTGCGGGGGATACGCAGTATTTT	CASSSRAGDTQYF
NA	NA	TRBV30	TRBJ2-3	TGTGCCTGGAGCGAAGGGAGTGGGTCTAGCACAGATACGCAGTATTTT	CAWSEGSGSSTDTQYF
NA	TRBD1	TRBV7-8	TRBJ2-7	TGTGCCAGCAGCTGGGACAGGGTAATTGCCTACGAGCAGTACTTC	CASSWDRVIAYEQYF
NA	TRBD2	TRBV28	TRBJ2-7	TGTGCCAGCAGTTTAGCGGGAGGGATTGGCGAGCAGTACTTC	CASSLAGGIGEQYF
NA	NA	TRBV5-1	TRBJ1-1	TGCGCCAGCCGAAATAATTTACAGGATGAAGCTTTCTTT	CASRNNLQDEAFF
NA	NA	TRBV10-3	TRBJ1-2	TGTGCCATCAGTGAGAAACAGGAATATGGCTACACCTTC	CAISEKQEYGYTF
NA	TRBD1	TRBV5-1	TRBJ2-3	TGCGCCAGCAGCTTGGGGGACAGGGCTTCAGATACGCAGTATTTT	CASSLGDRASDTQYF
once	TRBD2	TRBV11-2	TRBJ2-3	TGTGCCAGCAGCTCGGGACTAACGCAGTATTTT	CASSSGLTQYF
NA	NA	TRBV15	TRBJ1-1	TGTGCCACCAGCCAACAGGGCGCTGAAGCTTTCTTT	CATSQQGAEAFF
NA	NA	TRBV3-1/TRBV3-2	TRBJ1-1	TGTGCCAGCAGCCAATCAGACGGGGGGGAAGTAGCTTTCTTT	CASSQSDGGEVAFF
once	NA	TRBV29-1	TRBJ2-2	TGCAGCGGCGCGCTAGAACCCAACACCGGGGAGCTGTTTTTT	CSGALEPNTGELFF
NA	TRBD2	TRBV5-5	TRBJ2-1	TGTGCCAGCAGCTTGGAAGGGACTAGCGGGAATGAGCAGTTCTTC	CASSLEGTSGNEQFF
NA	NA	TRBV24-1	TRBJ2-7	TGTGCCACCAGTGATGCCACAGCGGGTGGAGTGGGCGAGCAGTACTTC	CATSDATAGGVGEQYF
NA	NA	TRBV7-2	TRBJ1-1	TGTGCCAGCAGCTATGATTCAAGGGGCACTGAAGCTTTCTTT	CASSYDSRGTEAFF
NA	TRBD2	TRBV7-3	TRBJ2-5	TGTGCCAGCAGCCGCGGGACTAGCGGGAGGGCCCGGGGTGAGACCCAGTACTTC	CASSRGTSGRARGETQYF
NA	TRBD2	TRBV10-2	TRBJ2-7	TGCGCCAGCAGCGGGATAGCGGGAGGCGGGTTGGAGCAGTACTTC	CASSGIAGGGLEQYF
NA	TRBD1	TRBV27	TRBJ2-1	TGTGCCAGCAGAGGGGGCTCGCGCCGGGGCAATGAGCAGTTCTTC	CASRGGSRRGNEQFF
NA	TRBD1	TRBV3-1/TRBV3-2	TRBJ2-7	TGTGCCAGCCTTAAGGACAGGGGGATACACCTCCCTGACTACGAGCAGTACTTC	CASLKDRGIHLPDYEQYF
NA	TRBD1	TRBV18	TRBJ1-5	TGTGCCAGCTCACCACCCGGGACAGGGGGCAATCAGCCCCAGCATTTT	CASSPPGTGGNQPQHF
NA	NA	TRBV2	TRBJ1-1	TGTGCCAGCATGCGACAGTTGAACACTGAAGCTTTCTTT	CASMRQLNTEAFF
NA	TRBD1	TRBV6-1	TRBJ1-6	TGTGCCAGCAGTGACAGAAGACAGGGTACGCTCCTCCACTTT	CASSDRRQGTLLHF
NA	TRBD1	TRBV28	TRBJ2-1	TGTGCCAGCAGTTCGTTACAGGGGGACTCCTACAATGAGCAGTTCTTC	CASSSLQGDSYNEQFF
once	NA	TRBV6-1	TRBJ1-5	TGTGCCAGCAGTGAAGCCAGGGTACAGCCCCAGCATTTT	CASSEARVQPQHF
NA	NA	TRBV27	TRBJ2-5	TGTGCCAGCAGTCCAAGACCAGGTGCCGAGACCCAGTACTTC	CASSPRPGAETQYF
NA	NA	TRBV18	TRBJ2-1	TGTGCCAGCTCACCGACACAGGGCAATGAGCAGTTCTTC	CASSPTQGNEQFF
NA	TRBD1	TRBV7-9	TRBJ1-1	TGTGCCAGCAGCTCCCAAGACAGGGGGCTCACTGAAGCTTTCTTT	CASSSQDRGLTEAFF
NA	TRBD1	TRBV5-1	TRBJ2-2	TGCGCCAGCAGCTTGGGGCAGGGGGCGACCGGGGAGCTGTTTTTT	CASSLGQGATGELFF
once	TRBD2	TRBV6-6	TRBJ2-1	TGTGCCAGCAGTCACGGACTAGCGGGAGGCGACTCCTACAATGAGCAGTTCTTC	CASSHGLAGGDSYNEQFF
NA	TRBD1	TRBV25-1	TRBJ1-1	TGTGCCAGCAGTCCCGGACAGGGGGTTACTGAAGCTTTCTTT	CASSPGQGVTEAFF
NA	TRBD1	TRBV6-5	TRBJ2-1	TGTGCCAGCAGTTACGCAGGGGGCGATGAGCAGTTCTTC	CASSYAGGDEQFF
NA	NA	TRBV28	TRBJ2-7	TGTGCCAGCATCCTGACAGGTAGCTACGAGCAGTACTTC	CASILTGSYEQYF
NA	NA	TRBV28	TRBJ2-1	TGTGCCAGCCTAGAAAGCGCCGGAGGGCCCTGGGAGCAGTTCTTC	CASLESAGGPWEQFF
NA	TRBD2	TRBV9	TRBJ2-1	TGTGCCAGCAGCGTAGCTAGCGGGAGCCATGAGCAGTTCTTC	CASSVASGSHEQFF